Below, one TCR beta chain is given with its context. Its antigen is not known. The germline gene is not matched at one end of the junction; a read error may be the cause. This entry comes from a study of post-analysis software for immune sequencing data. The CDR3 is 14 residues long. Germline CDR1 DFQATT, CDR2 SNEGSKA (reference sequence). The study's findings and limits: Patients showed TRBV5-6, TRBV5-1 and TRBV20-1 among five TRBV segments more frequent than in controls. Controls' normalized Chao1 diversity significantly exceeded that of multiple sclerosis patients.

Unique molecular identifiers featured in each of the TCR beta cDNA libraries. Using its own MiXCR run on the PCR reads, TCRdb lists one record per CDR3 protein. The sample lists roughly 800,000 distinct CDR3 sequences; roughly 30% were seen once. The source material was blood. This receptor was identified in a girl between 5 and 17 years old with multiple sclerosis. The chain couples TRBV20-1 to TRBJ1-2, with 11 bases that match TRBD1. The CDR3 DNA is TGCAGTGCTGACGGGACAGGGGGTATCTATGCCTACACCTTC. Translating gives CSADGTGGIYAYTF.